This T cell receptor (beta chain) appears in the sequencing data of a study of identifying expanded T cells in peripheral blood. The study, taken as a whole, reports: Over approximately two and four weeks, about 15 and 18 clones changed, versus approximately 1.1 between replicates. Across healthy donors, higher total template counts meant significantly greater approximately two-week count variance.

With regard to this clone: Its antigen is currently unknown.

Healthy donors had no documented immune events, such as infections, while sampled. Sequencing was performed with immunoSEQ multiplex PCR; in TCRdb, only in-frame clones are kept and a portion is missing. This sample has some 120,000 clones, with around 84% found just once. Sequencing was done on a sample of blood. The source is a person aged 18 to 69 in good health.

The CDR3 sequence: CASSSAGTGWYEQYF. CDR3 sequence (DNA): TGTGCCAGCAGCTCCGCGGGGACAGGGTGGTACGAGCAGTACTTC. V usage is TRBV7-6 and J usage is TRBJ2-7; 9 bases match TRBD1. Unmatched junction bases numbered 8, after V lost 4 bases and J lost 4 bases. This CDR3 comprises 15 residues. Per the germline V gene, CDR1 is SGHVS and CDR2 is FNYEAQ.